Following are 28 T cell receptor beta chains from one sample sequenced in a study of shared clonotypes between healthy human individuals. Method: immunoSEQ multiplex PCR; TCRdb's copy keeps in-frame clones and lacks some. The sample has a few million clones; approximately 94% are singletons. The sample consisted of naive CD4+ T cells sorted from blood. Subset indicated: CD45RA+ positively selected. Receptors originate from a man in his late teens or twenties in good health.

The chain carries TRBV2 and TRBJ2-7; perhaps TRBD1 as D (5 bases). Germline V gives CDR1 SNHLY, CDR2 FYNNEI. CDR3 length: 12 residues. Trimming removed 7 bases at V and 2 bases at J, with 9 bases between. As DNA, the CDR3 is TGTGCCAGCAAGGACACTCCCTACGAGCAGTACTTC. Amino acid sequence: CASKDTPYEQYF.

This clone was seen more than once but under ten times. The chain is built from TRBV30 and TRBJ1-1; 7 bases fit TRBD1. The CDR3 totals 14 residues. Germline CDR1 and CDR2: GTSNPN and SVGIG (reference sequence). V lost 1 base and J lost 1; bases outside the gene matches: 3. The CDR3 sequence: CAWSDRQGNTEAFF. The CDR3 nucleotides are TGTGCCTGGAGTGACCGACAGGGGAACACTGAAGCTTTCTTT.

This clone was seen only a few times. The rearrangement uses TRBV18 and TRBJ1-2, with TRBD1 matching over 9 bases. This CDR3 comprises 12 residues. Trimming cost V 5 bases and J 8 bases; bases outside gene matches: 3. The germline V gene has CDR1 KGHSH and CDR2 LQKENI. DNA for the CDR3: TGTGCCAGCTCATACAGGGGGCAAGGCTACACCTTC. Translation gives CASSYRGQGYTF.

The rearrangement uses TRBV4-3 and TRBJ2-3, with 10 positions matching TRBD2. Looked up from germline, CDR1 is LGHNA and CDR2 is YSLEER. CDR3 length equals 17 residues. The V and J ends lost 0 bases and 7 bases, in that order; junction bases with no gene match: 10. The CDR3 nucleotides read TGCGCCAGCAGCCAAGATCCCACTAGCGGGATCACGAATACGCAGTATTTT. This encodes CASSQDPTSGITNTQYF.

The CDR3 loop reads CASSSELYGSKEKLFF. DNA of the CDR3: TGTGCCAGCAGCTCGGAGTTATATGGATCGAAGGAAAAACTGTTTTTT. The V call is TRBV7-2, the J call TRBJ1-4; D is undetermined. The V gene lost 4 bases and the J gene lost 8 bases, with 20 bases spanning the gap. Per germline, CDR1 SGHTA and CDR2 FQGNSA. The CDR3 runs 16 residues.

The chain employs TRBV18 and TRBJ1-2; D possibly corresponds to TRBD1 (5 bases). Germline loops: CDR1 KGHSH, CDR2 LQKENI. The CDR3 runs 15 residues. Trimming cost V 6 bases and J 2 bases, with 16 bases left between them. The CDR3: CASSPTVDRNYGYTF. CDR3 bases: TGTGCCAGCTCTCCGACGGTCGACAGAAACTATGGCTACACCTTC.

V and J are TRBV4-1 and TRBJ1-3; D may be TRBD1 (5 bases). The V end lost 2 bases, the J end lost 0 bases, and 11 bases lay between the germline ends. CDR3 length: 16 residues. Germline V gene lookup returns CDR1 MGHRA and CDR2 YSYEKL. CDR3 nucleotide sequence: TGCGCCAGCAGCCAACCCTGGGGGATCTCTGGAAACACCATATATTTT. Amino acid sequence: CASSQPWGISGNTIYF.

This rearrangement joins TRBV30 to TRBJ1-3; D is undetermined. CDR1 and CDR2 (germline): GTSNPN, SVGIG (reference sequence). The germline V and J ends were trimmed by 5 bases and 3 bases, with 11 bases remaining between them. The CDR3 sequence is 13 residues long. The CDR3 coding sequence is TGTGCCTGGGAAGCGGGATTTGGAAACACCATATATTTT. It yields the protein CAWEAGFGNTIYF.

The CDR3 DNA follows: TGTGCCAGCAGTTCCGGGACTAGCGGGAGAAACGAGCAGTACTTC. Protein sequence: CASSSGTSGRNEQYF. The chain links TRBV6-5 to TRBJ2-7; 14 positions agree with TRBD2. CDR1 MNHEY and CDR2 SVGAGI come from the germline V gene. The CDR3 is made up of 15 amino acids. Unmatched junction bases numbered 4, after V lost 4 bases and J lost 5 bases.

The chain links TRBV5-1 to TRBJ1-1; D is perhaps TRBD1 (5 bases). CDR1 and CDR2 from the germline V gene are SGHRS and YFSETQ. The V end lost 4 bases, the J end lost 4 bases, and 14 bases lay between the germline ends. This CDR3 is 14 amino acids long. The CDR3 DNA reads as TGCGCCAGCAGCCGGAGCGGGACCCCCACTGAAGCTTTCTTT. Its protein product is CASSRSGTPTEAFF.

V is TRBV7-2 and J is TRBJ2-7; 12 nucleotides match TRBD2. Germline V gene lookup returns CDR1 SGHTA and CDR2 FQGNSA. CDR3 length: 17 amino acids. The V and J ends lost 1 base and 5 bases, in that order; junction bases with no gene match: 9. CDR3 nucleotide sequence: TGTGCCAGCAGCTTAGGTCCGACTAGCGGGAGTCAAAACGAGCAGTACTTC. It is translated as CASSLGPTSGSQNEQYF.

The rearrangement uses TRBV6-1 and TRBJ2-7; the D gene is possibly TRBD1 (5 bases). This CDR3 has 13 residues. In germline, CDR1 is MNHNS, CDR2 SASEGT. V was cut by 6 bases and J by 3 bases, with 12 bases left in between. CDR3 nucleotides: TGTGCCAGCAGGGCAGGGCCCAACTACGAGCAGTACTTC. This encodes CASRAGPNYEQYF.

The chain has TRBV7-8 and TRBJ2-7, with 10 bases aligning to TRBD2. The V and J ends lost 5 bases and 7 bases, in that order; junction bases with no gene match: 11. The length of the CDR3 is 15 residues. The germline gives CDR1 SGHVS, CDR2 FQNEAQ. CDR3 protein: CASSTRLAGVSEQYF. The CDR3 DNA is TGTGCCAGCAGCACCCGCCTAGCGGGAGTGTCGGAGCAGTACTTC.

A note on this clone: The sample holds other DNA sequences that translate to the same CDR3. The chain carries TRBV6-5 and TRBJ2-3; 9 bases fit TRBD1. V shed 5 bases, J shed 2 bases, and the junction held 2 bases outside the gene matches. CDR3 length: 14 amino acids. The germline V gene has CDR1 MNHEY and CDR2 SVGAGI. The CDR3 is CASSRTGATDTQYF. As DNA, the CDR3 is TGTGCCAGCAGTCGGACAGGGGCCACAGATACGCAGTATTTT.

The V gene is TRBV5-1, the J gene TRBJ1-1; D uncertain. CDR3 length equals 15 residues. The germline CDR1 and CDR2 sequences are SGHRS and YFSETQ. V dropped 0 bases and J dropped 2 bases, with 11 bases sitting between them. The CDR3 DNA reads as TGCGCCAGCAGCTTGGCCCCGGGGATAAACACTGAAGCTTTCTTT. Translating it yields CASSLAPGINTEAFF.

The chain employs TRBV5-1 and TRBJ1-6; D gene unclear. This CDR3 contains 13 residues. Trimming pared 5 bases from V and 7 bases from J, leaving 10 bases between. The germline V gene has CDR1 SGHRS and CDR2 YFSETQ. This CDR3 is CASRVEANSPLHF. CDR3 nucleotide sequence: TGCGCCAGCAGAGTGGAGGCCAATTCACCCCTCCACTTT.

The V call is TRBV25-1, the J call TRBJ2-5, with D unresolved. Looked up from germline, CDR1 is MGHDK and CDR2 is SYGVNS. V lost 7 bases to trimming and J lost 2 bases, with 5 bases between them. The CDR3 runs 11 residues. The CDR3 region has the DNA TGTGCCAGCAAGGGACAAGAGACCCAGTACTTC. Translating it yields CASKGQETQYF. The full variable domain, rest sourced from reference TRBV25-1 and TRBJ2-5, is EADIYQTPRYLVIGTGKKITLECSQTMGHDKMYWYQQDPGMELHLIHYSYGVNSTEKGDLSSESTVSRIRTEHFPLTLESARPSHTSQYLCASKGQETQYFGPGTRLLVL.

This chain uses TRBV10-2 with TRBJ2-7; 7 bases map to TRBD2. Germline V gives CDR1 WSHSY, CDR2 SAAADI. The V and J ends lost 4 bases and 0 bases, in that order; junction bases with no gene match: 9. This CDR3 is built from 16 residues. CDR3 sequence: CASSGLAVEVSYEQYF. The CDR3 region has the DNA TGCGCCAGCAGTGGGCTAGCGGTGGAAGTCTCCTACGAGCAGTACTTC.

CDR3 nucleotide sequence: TGTGCCAGCAGTTACGGGCTCCAGGTCACAGATACGCAGTATTTT. Translating it yields CASSYGLQVTDTQYF. The chain uses TRBV6-5 and TRBJ2-3; D gene unclear. CDR3 size: 15 residues. Germline assignment: CDR1 MNHEY and CDR2 SVGAGI. The germline V and J ends were trimmed by 2 bases and 2 bases, with 11 bases remaining between them.

The chain employs TRBV14 and TRBJ2-7; 8 bases agree with TRBD2. CDR1 is SGHDN and CDR2 is FVKESK in the germline V gene. CDR3 length: 19 residues. Germline trimming cut 4 bases from V and 4 bases from J; bases unmatched to any gene: 21. CDR3 sequence: CASSPTWGGRPPYQYEQYF. CDR3 nucleotides: TGTGCCAGCAGCCCGACGTGGGGCGGGAGGCCTCCATACCAATACGAGCAGTACTTC.

The chain carries TRBV19 and TRBJ2-1; 12 nucleotides agree with TRBD2. This CDR3 is built from 15 residues. V lost 3 bases to trimming and J lost 5 bases; unmatched junction nucleotides: 2. Germline loops: CDR1 LNHDA, CDR2 SQIVND (reference sequence). The CDR3 coding sequence is TGTGCCAGTAGTATGACTAGCGGGGGAAACAATGAGCAGTTCTTC. It encodes CASSMTSGGNNEQFF.

The chain uses TRBV10-1 and TRBJ2-1; D gene uncertain. Germline assignment: CDR1 WNHNN and CDR2 SYGVQD (reference sequence). This CDR3 contains 13 residues. V lost 6 bases and J 12 bases, leaving 18 bases between the germline ends. CDR3 in amino acids: CASSARTPGWQFF. Written as DNA, the CDR3 is TGCGCCAGCAGCGCCCGGACCCCAGGTTGGCAGTTCTTC.

The chain has TRBV20-1 and TRBJ2-2; unclear D gene. V lost 7 bases and J lost 7, with 10 bases in between. Germline CDR1 and CDR2: DFQATT and SNEGSKA (reference sequence). CDR3 length: 11 residues. The CDR3 DNA sequence: TGCAGTGGCCGGCTGGGCGGGGAGCTGTTTTTT. Translation gives CSGRLGGELFF.

The chain joins TRBV5-1 to TRBJ2-7, with D uncertain. V shed 2 bases and J shed 4 bases, with 10 bases lying between them. This CDR3 has 13 amino acids. Germline CDR1 and CDR2: SGHRS and YFSETQ. This chain's CDR3 is CASSLNRNYEQYF. As DNA, the CDR3 is TGCGCCAGCAGCTTAAACCGGAATTACGAGCAGTACTTC.

This chain connects TRBV7-9 to TRBJ2-7; D is possibly TRBD1 (6 bases). This CDR3 region has 12 residues. The V end lost 1 base, the J end lost 7 bases, and 8 bases lay between the germline ends. Germline-derived CDR1 and CDR2 are SEHNR and FQNEAQ (reference sequence). This CDR3 reads CASSLGGREQYF. The CDR3 DNA follows: TGTGCCAGCAGCTTAGGGGGGCGTGAGCAGTACTTC.

The chain carries TRBV5-1 and TRBJ1-1; 10 nucleotides align to TRBD1. Per the germline V gene, CDR1 is SGHRS and CDR2 is YFSETQ. The CDR3 is 13 amino acids. Unmatched junction bases numbered 4, after V lost 4 bases and J lost 7 bases. The CDR3 DNA reads TGCGCCAGCAGCCAGGGACAGGGGATTGAAGCTTTCTTT. Protein product: CASSQGQGIEAFF.

This clone has just a few counts. The chain carries TRBV5-1 and TRBJ1-2, with a tentative D call TRBD1 (5 bases). V dropped 3 bases and J dropped 8 bases, with 11 bases sitting between them. The CDR3 is 12 amino acids. Germline-derived CDR1 and CDR2 are SGHRS and YFSETQ. CDR3 in amino acids: CASSWVGEGYTF. In DNA form, the CDR3 reads TGCGCCAGCAGCTGGGTAGGGGAAGGCTACACCTTC.

This chain uses TRBV5-1 with TRBJ1-1, with D unclear. Germline CDR1 and CDR2: SGHRS and YFSETQ. The CDR3 totals 14 residues. Trimming took off 6 bases at V and 0 bases at J, with 12 bases between the two ends. The CDR3 region has the DNA TGCGCCAGCACCCCCCGAGGGCTGAACACTGAAGCTTTCTTT. Translated, it gives CASTPRGLNTEAFF.